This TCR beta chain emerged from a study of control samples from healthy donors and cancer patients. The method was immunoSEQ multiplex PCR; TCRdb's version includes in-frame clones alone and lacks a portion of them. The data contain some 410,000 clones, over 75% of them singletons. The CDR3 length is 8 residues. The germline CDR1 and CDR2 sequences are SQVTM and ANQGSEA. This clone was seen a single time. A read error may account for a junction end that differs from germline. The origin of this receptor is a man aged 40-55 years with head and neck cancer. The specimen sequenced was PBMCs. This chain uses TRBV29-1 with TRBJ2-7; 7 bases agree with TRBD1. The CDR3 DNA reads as TGCAGCGTTGATCAGGGGGTTTTC. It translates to CSVDQGVF.